This TCR beta chain comes out of a study of technical replicates of blood from a handful of donors. Some clones are missing from TCRdb's copy, which holds only in-frame ones; the method was immunoSEQ multiplex PCR. Of around 63,000 clones listed, 95% to 98% are singletons. The CDR3 runs 14 residues. CDR1 SEHNR and CDR2 FQNEAQ come from the germline V gene (reference sequence). The V and J ends lost 1 base and 4 bases respectively, with 10 bases between them. This sequence originates from a human donor in good health. V and J are TRBV7-9 and TRBJ1-1; TRBD1 is a possible D gene (6 bases). The sample was T cells isolated from PBMCs. The DNA of the CDR3 is TGTGCCAGCAGCTTAGAGGGAGGGGGCACTGAAGCTTTCTTT. Translating it yields CASSLEGGGTEAFF.